This TCR beta chain was sequenced for a study of identical twins. Each CDR3 protein is one row after TCRdb ran MiXCR on the 5' RACE reads. The table shows some 460,000 distinct CDR3 sequences, with 14% occurring only once. This CDR3 has 15 amino acids. The V end lost 1 base, the J end lost 6 bases, and 13 bases lay between the germline ends. Germline loops: CDR1 SGHTA, CDR2 FQGNSA. This sample also belongs to another study, concerning yellow fever vaccine responses in identical twins. That source notes: A vaccine T cell response that seemed partly convergent and partly personalized was reported in twins.

Sequencing was done on a sample of CD4+ T cells sorted from blood. The sequence was collected from a woman between 18 and 30 years old in good health. The rearrangement links TRBV7-2 to TRBJ2-1; D gene unclear. In nucleotides, the CDR3 is TGTGCCAGCAGCTTAGTGGGCCAGATAGGCAATGAGCAGTTCTTC. This translates into CASSLVGQIGNEQFF.